These 28 T cell receptor beta chains were sequenced from one sample in a study of CD8 T cell repertoires and HIV-1 epitope variants. The table came from immunoSEQ multiplex PCR; TCRdb's copy has only in-frame clones and leaves some out. Of over 90,000 clones in the sample, 70% to 75% were seen once. The sequencing input was uncultured baseline CD8+ T cells from peripheral blood mononuclear cells (PBMCs). Source of these receptors: a male donor with HIV.

For the CDR3, the DNA is TGCGCCAGCAGCTTGAGAGGAGCTATCACAGATACGCAGTATTTT. Translated: CASSLRGAITDTQYF. The chain couples TRBV5-1 to TRBJ2-3; D gene ambiguous. With 1 base removed from V and 2 bases from J, the gap between germline ends came to 11 bases. This CDR3 region has 15 residues. CDR1 is SGHRS, CDR2 YFSETQ, per germline.

Here the CDR3 reads CASSVADGYGQTQYF. The CDR3 coding sequence is TGTGCCAGCAGCGTAGCTGACGGTTACGGGCAGACCCAGTACTTC. This sequence joins TRBV9 and TRBJ2-5, with D hard to call. The CDR3 has 15 residues. V shed 0 bases and J shed 6 bases, with 15 bases lying between them. CDR1 is SGDLS, CDR2 YYNGEE, per germline.

This clone was seen once. This chain links TRBV9 with TRBJ1-1; D gene uncertain. The CDR3 has 13 residues. V gave up 0 bases and J gave up 5 bases, with 8 bases separating them. CDR1 is SGDLS, CDR2 YYNGEE, per germline. The CDR3 DNA is TGTGCCAGCAGCGTAGGAATTAGGACTGAAGCTTTCTTT. Amino acid sequence: CASSVGIRTEAFF.

In this sample, this clone turned up a few times. This chain joins TRBV15 and TRBJ2-1; 11 nucleotides line up with TRBD2. The CDR3 is 17 residues long. The V gene's germline CDR1 is LNHNV and CDR2 YYDKDF (reference sequence). V dropped 0 bases and J dropped 10; count of bases not matched to a gene: 11. The CDR3 DNA reads TGTGCCACCAGCAGAGATCTTGGGACTAGCGGAGTGGGGGAGCAGTTCTTC. Protein: CATSRDLGTSGVGEQFF.

This chain's CDR3 is CASSPVVTVVTDTQYF. Here the CDR3 DNA reads TGTGCCAGCTCACCCGTAGTTACCGTGGTGACAGATACGCAGTATTTT. V usage is TRBV18 and J usage is TRBJ2-3, with D unresolved. The germline CDR1 and CDR2 sequences are KGHSH and LQKENI. V was shortened by 3 bases and J by 3 bases, with 16 bases between the two germline ends. CDR3 length: 16 amino acids.

The chain recombines TRBV6-6 with TRBJ2-7; 7 bases match TRBD1. Germline V gene data show CDR1 as MNHNY and CDR2 as SVGAGI (reference sequence). The CDR3 runs to 14 residues. V shed 2 bases and J 5 bases; nucleotides not matched to a gene: 6. The CDR3 region is CASSYPGGIDEQYF. CDR3 sequence (DNA): TGTGCCAGCAGTTACCCAGGGGGTATCGACGAGCAGTACTTC.

This chain uses TRBV10-3 with TRBJ2-1; D call uncertain. Germline loops: CDR1 ENHRY, CDR2 SYGVKD. V gave up 8 bases and J gave up 10 bases, with 12 bases separating them. The CDR3 runs to 11 residues. The CDR3 region has the DNA TGTGCCATCGGGTTTGAATTAGAGCAGTTCTTC. Protein sequence: CAIGFELEQFF.

The rearrangement links TRBV13 to TRBJ2-3; 8 nucleotides match TRBD2. Trimming removed 6 bases from V and 4 bases from J; junction bases left unmatched: 6. The germline CDR1 and CDR2 sequences are PRHDT and FYEKMQ (reference sequence). This CDR3 region has 14 residues. The CDR3 reads CASSIRLAPDTQYF. In DNA form, the CDR3 reads TGTGCCAGCAGTATTCGACTAGCGCCAGATACGCAGTATTTT.

The rearrangement links TRBV29-1 to TRBJ1-5; D gene uncertain. This CDR3 contains 13 residues. Trimming cost V 7 bases and J 5 bases, with 15 bases left between them. Germline CDR1 and CDR2: SQVTM and ANQGSEA. The CDR3 nucleotides are TGCAGCGCCTCTCGAGGAGTCGATCAGCCCCAGCATTTT. Protein: CSASRGVDQPQHF.

The chain uses TRBV7-8 and TRBJ2-1; 8 bases fit TRBD2. V shed 2 bases and J 5 bases; nucleotides not matched to a gene: 11. The CDR3 spans 17 residues. CDR1 and CDR2 from the germline V gene are SGHVS and FQNEAQ. The CDR3 reads CASSLSQGGTSHNEQFF. Here the CDR3 DNA reads TGTGCCAGCAGCTTATCCCAAGGAGGGACTAGTCACAATGAGCAGTTCTTC.

The table lists this clone with a count of one. The rearrangement uses TRBV7-9 and TRBJ1-1; 7 positions agree with TRBD1. The J segment lost 2 bases and the V segment lost 7 bases, leaving 13 bases of the junction unmatched. Germline CDR1 SEHNR, CDR2 FQNEAQ (reference sequence). The CDR3 sequence is 16 residues long. The CDR3 region is CASTDRAFGKNTEAFF. The CDR3 nucleotides read TGTGCCAGCACCGACAGGGCTTTTGGCAAAAACACTGAAGCTTTCTTT. Full variable domain (rest looked up from reference TRBV7-9 and TRBJ1-1): DTGVSQNPRHKITKRGQNVTFRCDPISEHNRLYWYRQTLGQGPEFLTYFQNEAQLEKSRLLSDRFSAERPKGSFSTLEIQRTEQGDSAMYLCASTDRAFGKNTEAFFGQGTRLTVV.

The V call is TRBV6-4, the J call TRBJ2-3, with 8 bases identical to TRBD1. CDR3 length: 15 residues. Germline CDR1 is MRHNA and CDR2 is SNTAGT. Losses at the gene ends were 6 bases for V and 0 bases for J; bases not matched to a gene: 5. CDR3 DNA sequence: TGTGCCAGCAGCATGACAGGGGCTAGCACAGATACGCAGTATTTT. This codes for CASSMTGASTDTQYF.

The chain couples TRBV27 to TRBJ2-7; 10 bases are a match to TRBD1. Germline V gene data show CDR1 as MNHEY and CDR2 as SMNVEV (reference sequence). The CDR3 has 14 amino acids. Trimming at V came to 6 bases and at J to 3 bases, leaving 5 bases not matched to a gene. The CDR3 nucleotides are TGTGCCAGCAGCCCGGGGACAGGGGACTACGAGCAGTACTTC. Translated: CASSPGTGDYEQYF.

This chain joins TRBV12-5 and TRBJ2-1; D may be TRBD1 (6 bases). Germline values: CDR1 LGHNT, CDR2 FRNRAP. Trimming shortened V by 5 bases and J by 5 bases, and 16 bases separated the two germline ends. This CDR3 region has 15 residues. The CDR3: CASGLAGTKNNEQFF. The CDR3 DNA sequence: TGTGCTAGTGGTCTCGCCGGGACAAAAAACAATGAGCAGTTCTTC.

This chain uses TRBV29-1 with TRBJ2-5; D perhaps matches TRBD2 (7 bases). Germline assignment: CDR1 SQVTM and CDR2 ANQGSEA. The CDR3 spans 12 residues. The V end was cut by 4 bases, the J end by 4 bases, with 10 bases between. In DNA, the CDR3 is TGCAGCGTTGTAGGGGGGGGAGAGACCCAGTACTTC. It translates to CSVVGGGETQYF.

This clone showed up just a few times. The gene calls are TRBV27 and TRBJ2-7; no firm D call. CDR1 and CDR2 from the germline V gene are MNHEY and SMNVEV (reference sequence). Trimming cost V 5 bases and J 5 bases, with 25 bases left between them. The CDR3 runs 17 residues. For the CDR3, the DNA is TGTGCCAGCAGTCTGATACTGACTGGGGAAGGTATCCACGAGCAGTACTTC. Its translation is CASSLILTGEGIHEQYF.

The chain employs TRBV7-2 and TRBJ1-3; D gene ambiguous. The CDR3 is 16 amino acids. The germline V gene has CDR1 SGHTA and CDR2 FQGNSA. The V end lost 2 bases, the J end lost 2 bases, and 13 bases lay between the germline ends. The CDR3 spells CASSLRKTVPGNTIYF. CDR3 nucleotide sequence: TGTGCCAGCAGCTTAAGAAAAACCGTTCCTGGAAACACCATATATTTT.

The chain uses TRBV6-1 and TRBJ2-7, with TRBD2 matching over 11 bases. Germline V gene sequence: CDR1 MNHNS, CDR2 SASEGT. The CDR3 has 12 amino acids. J lost 6 bases, V lost 11 bases, and 6 bases had no gene match. The CDR3 sequence is CAVTSGSREQYF. In nucleotides, the CDR3 is TGTGCCGTCACTAGCGGGAGCCGCGAGCAGTACTTC.

This chain links TRBV27 with TRBJ2-1, with D tentatively TRBD1 or TRBD2 (5 bases each). This CDR3 spans 16 amino acids. Trimming took 4 bases from V and 5 from J, leaving 18 bases between them. Germline-derived CDR1 and CDR2 are MNHEY and SMNVEV (reference sequence). The CDR3 spells CASSSLRGSMDNEQFF. DNA for the CDR3: TGTGCCAGCAGTTCCCTCCGGGGCTCAATGGACAATGAGCAGTTCTTC.

This sequence joins TRBV6-1 and TRBJ1-2, with 10 bases lining up with TRBD1. Per the germline V gene, CDR1 is MNHNS and CDR2 is SASEGT. The CDR3 contains 16 residues. V trimming: 4 bases; J trimming: 3 bases; junction bases outside the gene matches: 8. CDR3 amino acids: CASSGTGGMLYYGYTF. The CDR3 nucleotides read TGTGCCAGCAGTGGGACAGGGGGAATGTTGTACTATGGCTACACCTTC.

The chain uses TRBV29-1 and TRBJ1-1; D may be TRBD1 (6 bases). V was clipped by 3 bases and J by 4 bases, with 12 bases between them. This CDR3 is 13 amino acids long. CDR1 and CDR2 (germline): SQVTM, ANQGSEA. Here the CDR3 DNA reads TGCAGCGTTGAGAAAGGACAGAGCACTGAAGCTTTCTTT. Translating gives CSVEKGQSTEAFF.

The rearrangement uses TRBV7-8 and TRBJ1-5, with 7 bases fitting TRBD1. CDR3 size: 15 residues. Germline trimming cut 5 bases from V and 0 bases from J; bases unmatched to any gene: 4. From germline, CDR1 is SGHVS and CDR2 FQNEAQ. The CDR3 coding sequence is TGTGCCAGCAGCCAAGGGACAGTTAGCAATCAGCCCCAGCATTTT. Amino acid sequence: CASSQGTVSNQPQHF.

This clone was observed a few times. This chain joins TRBV29-1 and TRBJ2-1; 9 nucleotides match TRBD1. Germline-derived CDR1 and CDR2 are SQVTM and ANQGSEA. There are 15 residues in the CDR3. Trimming cost V 6 bases and J 5 bases; bases outside gene matches: 11. For the CDR3, the DNA is TGCAGCGTAGACCCCCGGGACAGGGCCAACAATGAGCAGTTCTTC. Translating it yields CSVDPRDRANNEQFF.

This clone was seen a few times. This same CDR3 is encoded by further DNA sequences in the sample. The rearrangement links TRBV14 to TRBJ2-1, with 7 nucleotides matching TRBD2. The CDR3 totals 17 residues. After removal of 1 base from V and 5 bases from J, the junction contained 11 bases not matched to a gene. The germline CDR1 and CDR2 sequences are SGHDN and FVKESK. CDR3 nucleotide sequence: TGTGCCAGCAGCCAAGTGGCAGGTGCGGGGGATAACAATGAGCAGTTCTTC. It yields the protein CASSQVAGAGDNNEQFF.

This rearrangement joins TRBV5-1 to TRBJ2-5, with a tentative D call TRBD2 (6 bases). Germline CDR1 and CDR2: SGHRS and YFSETQ. The CDR3 is 15 amino acids. V was cut by 4 bases and J by 2 bases, with 15 bases left in between. The CDR3 nucleotides read TGCGCCAGCAGCCGGGGGACCGTAGTACAAGAGACCCAGTACTTC. It translates to CASSRGTVVQETQYF.

The rearrangement links TRBV6-1 to TRBJ1-6; D ambiguous. The CDR3 runs 14 residues. Trimming shortened V by 1 base and J by 12 bases, and 13 bases separated the two germline ends. Germline V CDR1 and CDR2: MNHNS, SASEGT. The CDR3: CASSEDRERVPLHF. The DNA for the CDR3 is TGTGCCAGCAGTGAAGACCGAGAAAGGGTACCCCTCCACTTT.

This sequence joins TRBV4-2 and TRBJ2-1, with TRBD2 identical over 13 bases. The CDR3 length is 15 residues. Per the germline V gene, CDR1 is LGHNA and CDR2 is YNFKEQ. Trimming at V came to 4 bases and at J to 6 bases, leaving 3 bases not matched to a gene. The CDR3 protein is CASSPGTSGVNEQFF. The CDR3 DNA reads as TGTGCCAGCAGCCCCGGGACTAGCGGGGTCAATGAGCAGTTCTTC.

The gene calls are TRBV27 and TRBJ2-7, with 16 bases matching TRBD2. Germline V CDR1 and CDR2: MNHEY, SMNVEV (reference sequence). V gave up 2 bases and J gave up 5 bases; unmatched junction bases: 6. The CDR3 is 17 residues long. The DNA of the CDR3 is TGTGCCAGCAGTTTACTGGGACTAGCGGGGGGGCCCAACGAGCAGTACTTC. This codes for CASSLLGLAGGPNEQYF.